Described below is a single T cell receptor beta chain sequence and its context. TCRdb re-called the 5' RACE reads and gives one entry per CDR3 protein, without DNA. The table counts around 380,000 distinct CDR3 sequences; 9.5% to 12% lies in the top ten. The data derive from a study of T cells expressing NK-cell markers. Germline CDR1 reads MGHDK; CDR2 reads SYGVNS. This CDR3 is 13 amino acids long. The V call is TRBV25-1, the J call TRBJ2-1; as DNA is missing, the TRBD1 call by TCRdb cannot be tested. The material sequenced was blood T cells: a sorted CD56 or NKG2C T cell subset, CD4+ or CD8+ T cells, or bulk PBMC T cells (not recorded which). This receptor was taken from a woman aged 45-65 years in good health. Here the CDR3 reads CASSEAGRGEQFF.